The rows below give T cell receptor beta chains drawn from one sample of a study of T cell repertoires in cytomegalovirus infection. TCRdb reprocessed the reads via MiXCR and lists one record per CDR3 protein. The table includes hundreds of thousands of distinct CDR3 sequences, 25% to 40% detected once. Their antigen targets remain unknown. This specimen was cultured CD8+ T cells from PBMCs, taken from culture after CMV antigen stimulation. The receptors were gathered from a human donor in good health (CMV status not recorded). Some clones in this sample may be carry-over from other donors' samples. The CDR3 runs from the conserved cysteine through the conserved F or W. A D gene is named only where the DNA matches it firmly. Rows may omit the clone size; those that give it use once, few, many or a size class.

TRBV19	NA	few	TRBJ1-1	CASSIGSGLTEAFF	TGTGCCAGTAGTATCGGTTCGGGGTTGACTGAAGCTTTCTTT
TRBV19	NA	NA	TRBJ1-2	CASRPGTFYGYTF	TGTGCCAGTAGACCAGGGACCTTCTATGGCTACACCTTC
TRBV27	TRBD1	NA	TRBJ1-5	CASRVTGGGNQPQHF	TGTGCCAGCAGGGTAACAGGGGGCGGCAATCAGCCCCAGCATTTT
TRBV7-9	NA	once	TRBJ1-1	CASSSGPGMNTEAFF	TGTGCCAGCAGCTCAGGGCCCGGTATGAACACTGAAGCTTTCTTT
TRBV2	NA	NA	TRBJ2-2	CASREEWGTGELFF	TGTGCCAGCAGGGAGGAGTGGGGGACCGGGGAGCTGTTTTTT
TRBV19	NA	once	TRBJ1-1	CASETGSGNTEAFF	TGTGCCTCAGAGACGGGAAGTGGGAACACTGAAGCTTTCTTT
TRBV24-1	TRBD1	few	TRBJ2-1	CATSWTGAYNEQFF	TGTGCCACCAGTTGGACAGGGGCCTACAATGAGCAGTTCTTC
TRBV4-1	TRBD1	NA	TRBJ1-2	CASSLPPTGDKPFWNYGYTF	TGCGCCAGCAGCCTACCACCGACAGGGGACAAACCGTTCTGGAACTATGGCTACACCTTC
TRBV19	NA	few	TRBJ1-2	CASSKESGDMSYTF	TGTGCCAGTAGTAAGGAATCAGGGGATATGAGCTACACCTTC
TRBV10-1	NA	few	TRBJ2-7	CASSDPTWGSSYEQYF	TGCGCCAGCAGTGACCCGACGTGGGGGAGCTCCTACGAGCAGTACTTC
TRBV7-9	TRBD1	NA	TRBJ2-3	CASSSTTGKRTDTQYF	TGTGCCAGCAGCTCCACGACAGGGAAGCGCACAGATACGCAGTATTTT
TRBV12-3/TRBV12-4	TRBD1	many	TRBJ1-5	CASSSPDRVATQPQHF	TGTGCCAGCAGCTCTCCCGACAGGGTGGCTACTCAGCCCCAGCATTTT
TRBV29-1	NA	NA	TRBJ2-1	CSVVGRGKDNEQFF	TGCAGCGTAGTCGGCAGGGGCAAGGACAATGAGCAGTTCTTC
TRBV7-2	TRBD2	many	TRBJ2-1	CVSSLESSGGAMGPYNEQFF	TGTGTCAGCAGCTTAGAGAGTAGCGGGGGAGCAATGGGACCCTACAATGAGCAGTTCTTC
TRBV5-6	TRBD1	NA	TRBJ1-5	CASSLAGQGEWSNQPQHF	TGTGCCAGCAGCTTGGCGGGACAGGGGGAATGGAGCAATCAGCCCCAGCATTTT
TRBV5-6	TRBD2	NA	TRBJ2-2	CASNPAGGPTGELFF	TGTGCCAGCAATCCCGCGGGGGGGCCGACCGGGGAGCTGTTTTTT
TRBV6-1	TRBD2	few	TRBJ2-3	CASSEWEGPSTDTQYF	TGTGCCAGCAGTGAGTGGGAGGGGCCTAGCACAGATACGCAGTATTTT
TRBV7-9	TRBD1	few	TRBJ2-2	CASSLPGQGFWAGELFF	TGTGCCAGCAGCTTACCTGGACAGGGGTTTTGGGCCGGGGAGCTGTTTTTT
TRBV4-3	NA	few	TRBJ1-1	CASSRGRSPVAFF	TGCGCCAGCAGCCGTGGAAGAAGCCCCGTAGCTTTCTTT
TRBV5-6	NA	few	TRBJ1-6	CASSLGPWDSPLHF	TGTGCCAGCAGCTTGGGCCCCTGGGATTCACCCCTCCACTTT
TRBV7-2	NA	many	TRBJ2-2	CASSLVVGELFF	TGTGCCAGCAGTTTAGTGGTAGGGGAGCTGTTTTTT
TRBV6-1	TRBD2	NA	TRBJ2-1	CASSAASGGRDEQFF	TGTGCCAGCAGTGCGGCTAGCGGGGGGCGGGATGAGCAGTTCTTC
TRBV6-1	NA	many	TRBJ2-2	CASSDWLELFF	TGTGCCAGCAGTGATTGGCTGGAGCTGTTTTTT
TRBV7-4	NA	NA	TRBJ1-1	CASSLDLDAEAFF	TGTGCCAGCAGCTTAGATTTGGATGCTGAAGCTTTCTTT
TRBV7-2	NA	NA	TRBJ1-2	CASSDYGEAYGYTF	TGTGCCAGCAGCGACTACGGCGAGGCCTATGGCTACACCTTC
TRBV4-1	TRBD2	few	TRBJ2-3	CASSFPGTSGGEDTQYF	TGCGCCAGCAGCTTTCCGGGGACTAGCGGGGGGGAAGATACGCAGTATTTT
TRBV4-1	NA	NA	TRBJ2-3	CASSIRTGALEGNTQYF	TGCGCCAGCAGCATACGAACCGGGGCCTTAGAGGGAAATACGCAGTATTTT
TRBV19	NA	NA	TRBJ2-7	CASRAGFSYEQYF	TGTGCCAGTAGAGCAGGGTTTTCCTACGAGCAGTACTTC
TRBV19	NA	few	TRBJ2-5	CASSIDRSSQETQYF	TGTGCCAGTAGTATAGATCGGTCCTCCCAAGAGACCCAGTACTTC
TRBV7-6	NA	NA	TRBJ2-1	CASSLDGGTQEQFF	TGTGCCAGCAGCCTAGATGGCGGGACTCAGGAGCAGTTCTTC
TRBV7-2	NA	many	TRBJ2-3	CASSLKNRGSTDTQYF	TGTGCCAGCAGCTTAAAAAATCGGGGGAGCACAGATACGCAGTATTTT
TRBV2	NA	NA	TRBJ2-3	CASSETGSLDTQYF	TGTGCCAGCAGTGAGACCGGGAGTTTGGATACGCAGTATTTT
TRBV10-3	TRBD1	few	TRBJ2-3	CAISEFPKLQGAPTDTQYF	TGTGCCATCAGTGAGTTCCCGAAGCTTCAGGGGGCGCCCACAGATACGCAGTATTTT
TRBV25-1	NA	NA	TRBJ2-7	CASSAGGGLYEQYF	TGTGCCAGCAGTGCCGGTGGGGGGCTTTACGAGCAGTACTTC
TRBV3-1	TRBD2	NA	TRBJ2-3	CASSTGTSGGYTQYF	TGTGCCAGCAGCACCGGGACTAGCGGGGGGTATACGCAGTATTTT
TRBV28	TRBD1	NA	TRBJ2-1	CASSLPGGLGNEQFF	TGTGCCAGCAGTTTACCAGGGGGCTTAGGCAATGAGCAGTTCTTC
TRBV7-8	TRBD1	many	TRBJ1-1	CASSPGTGDLLNTEAFF	TGTGCCAGCAGCCCCGGGACAGGGGACCTATTGAACACTGAAGCTTTCTTT
TRBV6-6	TRBD1	few	TRBJ2-1	CASTSGDRGSYNEQFF	TGTGCCAGCACCTCCGGGGACAGGGGGTCCTACAATGAGCAGTTCTTC
TRBV6-1	TRBD2	few	TRBJ2-1	CASSEGSGAYNEQFF	TGTGCCAGCAGTGAGGGTAGCGGGGCCTACAATGAGCAGTTCTTC
TRBV28	NA	few	TRBJ2-3	CASSLRIRGLGTQYF	TGTGCCAGCAGTTTGCGGATCCGGGGGTTAGGTACGCAGTATTTT
TRBV6-2/TRBV6-3	NA	few	TRBJ2-1	CASSSDSSYNEQFF	TGTGCCAGCAGCAGTGACAGCTCCTACAATGAGCAGTTCTTC
TRBV10-3	NA	few	TRBJ2-7	CAIGGGDEQYF	TGTGCCATAGGGGGTGGGGACGAGCAGTACTTC
TRBV10-3	NA	NA	TRBJ1-6	CAITRDGQSSYNSPLHF	TGTGCCATCACGAGGGACGGACAGAGCTCCTATAATTCACCCCTCCACTTT
TRBV2	NA	once	TRBJ2-7	CASRPGRREILQYF	TGTGCCAGCAGGCCGGGTAGGAGAGAAATATTGCAGTACTTC
TRBV28	NA	NA	TRBJ1-1	CASSSVRGRFHTEAFF	TGTGCCAGCAGTTCAGTGAGGGGAAGGTTTCACACTGAAGCTTTCTTT